This TCR beta chain was captured by sequencing in a study of blood T cell repertoires in COVID-19. Study summary: Whether acute or convalescent, the COVID-19 samples came from the United States, Italy and Spain.

Using immunoSEQ multiplex PCR, the repertoire was profiled, and TCRdb retains in-frame clones only, with some absent. The sample includes some 45,000 clones, about nine tenths of them seen just once. This CDR3 comprises 13 residues. From germline, CDR1 is MGHDK and CDR2 SYGVNS. V shed 3 bases and J shed 9 bases, with 14 bases lying between them. The TCR was taken from a man aged 60-69 years with active COVID-19. J is TRBJ1-1 and V is TRBV25-1, with D unclear. The material sequenced was peripheral blood. For the CDR3, the DNA is TGTGCCAGCAGTGAGTCGGGCGGGGAGAAAGCTTTCTTT. Its translation is CASSESGGEKAFF.